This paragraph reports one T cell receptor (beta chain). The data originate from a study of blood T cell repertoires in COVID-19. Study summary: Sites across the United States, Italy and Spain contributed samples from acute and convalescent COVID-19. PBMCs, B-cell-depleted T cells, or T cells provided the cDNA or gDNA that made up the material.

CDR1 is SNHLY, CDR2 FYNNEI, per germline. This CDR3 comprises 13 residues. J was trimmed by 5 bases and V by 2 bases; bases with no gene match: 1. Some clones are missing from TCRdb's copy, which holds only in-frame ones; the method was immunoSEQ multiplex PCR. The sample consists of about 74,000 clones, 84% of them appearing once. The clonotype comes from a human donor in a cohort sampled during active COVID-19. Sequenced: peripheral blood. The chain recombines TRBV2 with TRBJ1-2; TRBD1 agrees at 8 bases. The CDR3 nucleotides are TGTGCCAGCAGTGAACAGGGGGCTTATGGCTACACCTTC. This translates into CASSEQGAYGYTF.